This note documents a single TCR beta chain sequence. Its target is unknown. The record originates from a study of shared clonotypes between healthy human individuals. Per the original data handling: With immunoSEQ giving junction-only sequences and no quality scores, filtering differed. Profiling relied on immunoSEQ multiplex PCR, and the TCRdb table lists in-frame clones only, not all of them. From that table come the V and J calls and clone size; the DNA was used to work out D and trimming. The data show over a million clones, approximately 80% seen once. Study results and caveats: Larger estimated richness was generally seen in naive subsets than in memory subsets.

The CDR3 has 13 residues. Germline lookup yields CDR1 MNHNS and CDR2 SASEGT. J gave up 6 bases and V 6 bases, and 8 bases lay outside the gene matches. This receptor was obtained from a man younger than 35 in good health. Some clones in this sample may be carry-over from other donors' samples. The chain combines TRBV6-1 with TRBJ2-7; 7 bases agree with TRBD1. Sequenced input: memory CD4+ T cells from PBMCs. The subset was: CD45RA-negative fraction. The CDR3 DNA follows: TGTGCCAGCAGACTAACAGGGGTCCCCGAGCAGTACTTC. Residues: CASRLTGVPEQYF.